This T cell receptor (beta chain) is drawn from a study of blood T cell repertoires in COVID-19. Libraries were prepared by immunoSEQ multiplex PCR; TCRdb keeps only in-frame clonotypes and omits some of them. This sample has fewer than 350,000 clones, with approximately 90% found just once. The CDR3 has 16 residues. The V gene's germline CDR1 is MDHEN and CDR2 SYDVKM. V trimming: 5 bases; J trimming: 6 bases; junction bases outside the gene matches: 11. Two negative PCRs, clearance, or symptom resolution had been documented for recovered Cohort 3 donors. V usage is TRBV28 and J usage is TRBJ2-1; the match to TRBD1 covers 9 bases. The origin of this receptor is a woman in her 40s who had recovered from COVID-19. Specimen: PBMCs or T cells enriched from blood (not recorded which). CDR3 sequence (DNA): TGTGCCAGCAGTCTAACCGGGACAGGGTTCGCCAATGAGCAGTTCTTC. It is translated as CASSLTGTGFANEQFF.